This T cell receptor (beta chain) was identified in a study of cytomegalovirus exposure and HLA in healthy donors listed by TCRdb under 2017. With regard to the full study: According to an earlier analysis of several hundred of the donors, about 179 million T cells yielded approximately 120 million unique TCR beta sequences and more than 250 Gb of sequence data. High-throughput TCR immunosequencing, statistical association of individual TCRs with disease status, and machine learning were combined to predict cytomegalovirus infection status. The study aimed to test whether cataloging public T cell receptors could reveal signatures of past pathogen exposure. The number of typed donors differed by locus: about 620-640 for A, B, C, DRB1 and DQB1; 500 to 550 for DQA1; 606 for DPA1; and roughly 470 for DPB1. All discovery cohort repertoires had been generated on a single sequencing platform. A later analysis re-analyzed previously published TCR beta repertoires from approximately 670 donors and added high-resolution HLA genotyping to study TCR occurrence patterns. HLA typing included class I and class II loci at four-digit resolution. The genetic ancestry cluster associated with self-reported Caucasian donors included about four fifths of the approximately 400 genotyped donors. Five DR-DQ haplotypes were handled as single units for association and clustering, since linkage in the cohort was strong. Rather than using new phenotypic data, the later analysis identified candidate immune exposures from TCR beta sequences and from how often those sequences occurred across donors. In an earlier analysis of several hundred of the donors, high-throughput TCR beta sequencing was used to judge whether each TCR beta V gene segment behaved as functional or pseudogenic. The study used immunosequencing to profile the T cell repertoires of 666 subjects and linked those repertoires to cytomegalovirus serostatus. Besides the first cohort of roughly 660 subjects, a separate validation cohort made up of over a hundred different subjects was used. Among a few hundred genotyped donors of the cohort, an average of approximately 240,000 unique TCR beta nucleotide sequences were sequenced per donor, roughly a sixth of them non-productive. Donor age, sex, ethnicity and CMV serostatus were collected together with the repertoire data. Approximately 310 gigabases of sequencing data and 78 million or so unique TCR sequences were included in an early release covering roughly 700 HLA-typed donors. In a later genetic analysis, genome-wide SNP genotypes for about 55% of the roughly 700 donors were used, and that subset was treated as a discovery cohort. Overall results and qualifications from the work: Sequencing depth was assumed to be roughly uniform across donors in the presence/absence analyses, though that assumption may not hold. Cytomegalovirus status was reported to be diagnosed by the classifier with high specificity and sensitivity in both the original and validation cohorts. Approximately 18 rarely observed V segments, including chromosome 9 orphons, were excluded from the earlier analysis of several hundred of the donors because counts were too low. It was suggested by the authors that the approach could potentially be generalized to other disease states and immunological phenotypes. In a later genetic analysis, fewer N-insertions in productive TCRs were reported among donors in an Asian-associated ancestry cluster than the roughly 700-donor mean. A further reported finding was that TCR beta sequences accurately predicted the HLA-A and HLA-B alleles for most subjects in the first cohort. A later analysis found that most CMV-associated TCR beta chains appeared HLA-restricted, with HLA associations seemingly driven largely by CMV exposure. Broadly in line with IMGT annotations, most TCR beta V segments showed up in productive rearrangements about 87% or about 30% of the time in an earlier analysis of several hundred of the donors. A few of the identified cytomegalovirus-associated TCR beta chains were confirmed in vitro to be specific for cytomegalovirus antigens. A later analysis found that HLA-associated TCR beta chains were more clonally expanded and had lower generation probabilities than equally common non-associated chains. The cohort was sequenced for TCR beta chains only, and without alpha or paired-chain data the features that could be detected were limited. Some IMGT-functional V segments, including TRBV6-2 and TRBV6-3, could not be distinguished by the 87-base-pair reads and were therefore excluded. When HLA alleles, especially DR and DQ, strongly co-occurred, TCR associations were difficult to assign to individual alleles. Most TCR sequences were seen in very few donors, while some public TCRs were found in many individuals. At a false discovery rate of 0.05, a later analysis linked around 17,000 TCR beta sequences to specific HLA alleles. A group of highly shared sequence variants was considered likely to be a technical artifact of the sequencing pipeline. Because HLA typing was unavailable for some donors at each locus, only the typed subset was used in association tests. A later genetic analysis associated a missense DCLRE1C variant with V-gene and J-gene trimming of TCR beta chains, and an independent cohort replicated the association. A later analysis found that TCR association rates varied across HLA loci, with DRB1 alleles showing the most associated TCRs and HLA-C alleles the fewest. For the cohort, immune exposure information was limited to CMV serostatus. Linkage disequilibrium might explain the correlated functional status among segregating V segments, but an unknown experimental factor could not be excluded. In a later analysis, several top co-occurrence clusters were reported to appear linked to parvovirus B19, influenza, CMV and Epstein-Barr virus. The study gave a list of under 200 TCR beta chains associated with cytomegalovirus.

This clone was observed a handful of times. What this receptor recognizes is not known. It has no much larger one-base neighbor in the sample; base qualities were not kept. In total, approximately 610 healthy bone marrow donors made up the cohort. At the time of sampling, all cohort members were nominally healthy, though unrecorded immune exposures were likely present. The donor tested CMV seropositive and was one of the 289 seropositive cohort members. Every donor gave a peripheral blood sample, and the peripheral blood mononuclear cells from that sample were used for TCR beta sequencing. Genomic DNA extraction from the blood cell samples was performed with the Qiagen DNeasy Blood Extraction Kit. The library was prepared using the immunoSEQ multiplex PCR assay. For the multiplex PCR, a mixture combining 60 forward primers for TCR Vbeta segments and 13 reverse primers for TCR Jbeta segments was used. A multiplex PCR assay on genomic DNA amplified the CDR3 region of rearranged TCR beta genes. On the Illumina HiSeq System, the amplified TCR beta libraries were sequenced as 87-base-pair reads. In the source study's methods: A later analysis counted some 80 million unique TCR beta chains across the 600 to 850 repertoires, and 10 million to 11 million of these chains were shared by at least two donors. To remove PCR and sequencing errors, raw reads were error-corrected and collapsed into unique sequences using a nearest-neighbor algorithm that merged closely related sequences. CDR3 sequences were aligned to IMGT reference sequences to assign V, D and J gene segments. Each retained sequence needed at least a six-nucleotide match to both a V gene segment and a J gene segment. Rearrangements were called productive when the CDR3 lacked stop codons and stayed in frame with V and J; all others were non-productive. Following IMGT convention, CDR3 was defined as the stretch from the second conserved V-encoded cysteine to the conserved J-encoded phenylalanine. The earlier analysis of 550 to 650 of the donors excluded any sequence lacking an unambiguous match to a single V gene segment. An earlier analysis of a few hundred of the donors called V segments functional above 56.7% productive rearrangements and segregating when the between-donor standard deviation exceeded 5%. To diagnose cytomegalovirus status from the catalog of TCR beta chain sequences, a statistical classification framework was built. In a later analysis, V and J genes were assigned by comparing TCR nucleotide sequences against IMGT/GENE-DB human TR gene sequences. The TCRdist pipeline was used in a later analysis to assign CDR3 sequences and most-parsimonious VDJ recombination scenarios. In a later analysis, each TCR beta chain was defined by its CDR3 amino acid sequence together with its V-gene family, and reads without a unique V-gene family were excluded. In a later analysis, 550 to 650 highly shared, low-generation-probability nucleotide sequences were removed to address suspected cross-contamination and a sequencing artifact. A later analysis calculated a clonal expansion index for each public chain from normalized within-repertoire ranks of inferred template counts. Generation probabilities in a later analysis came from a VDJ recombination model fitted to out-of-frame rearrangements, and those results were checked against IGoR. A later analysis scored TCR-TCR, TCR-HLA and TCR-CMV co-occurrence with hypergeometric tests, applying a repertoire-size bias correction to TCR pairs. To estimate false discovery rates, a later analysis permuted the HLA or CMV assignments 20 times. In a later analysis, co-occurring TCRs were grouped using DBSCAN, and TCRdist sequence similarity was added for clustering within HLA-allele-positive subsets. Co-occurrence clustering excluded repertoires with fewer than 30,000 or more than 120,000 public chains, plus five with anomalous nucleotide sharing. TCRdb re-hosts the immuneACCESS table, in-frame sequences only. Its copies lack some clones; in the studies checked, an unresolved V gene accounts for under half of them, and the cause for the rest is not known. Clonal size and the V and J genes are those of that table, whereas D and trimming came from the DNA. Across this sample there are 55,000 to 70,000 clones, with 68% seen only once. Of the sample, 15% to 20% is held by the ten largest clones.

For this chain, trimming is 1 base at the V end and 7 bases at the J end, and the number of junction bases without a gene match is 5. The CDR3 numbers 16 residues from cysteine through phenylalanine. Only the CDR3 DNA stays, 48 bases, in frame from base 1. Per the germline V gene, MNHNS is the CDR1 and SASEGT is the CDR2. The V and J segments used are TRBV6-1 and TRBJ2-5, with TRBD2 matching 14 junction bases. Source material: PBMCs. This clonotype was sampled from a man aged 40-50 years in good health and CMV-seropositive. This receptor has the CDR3 CASSEGLAGGQGTQYF. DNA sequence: TGTGCCAGCAGTGAAGGACTAGCGGGGGGGCAGGGGACCCAGTACTTC.